Shown below are 20 T cell receptor beta chains from a single sample sequenced in a study of CD8 T cells in Susac syndrome. RNA amounts of roughly 0.5 to 1 ug underwent reverse transcription with random hexamers. A single record per CDR3 protein comes from TCRdb applying MiXCR to the immunoSEQ multiplex PCR reads. This sample carries under 80,000 distinct CDR3 sequences, 85% to 95% of them seen once, and the ten largest clones take about 0.53%. The specimen was CD4+ T cells from PBMCs. These receptors all come from a human donor with Susac syndrome.

This clonotype showed up just once. The CDR3 sequence is CSVRSMRVDNRVCPNQPQHF. In nucleotides, the CDR3 is TGCAGCGTTCGCTCGATGAGAGTAGACAACAGGGTGTGTCCCAATCAGCCCCAGCATTTT. This sequence joins TRBV29-1 and TRBJ1-5, with a tentative D call TRBD1 (6 bases). Germline V gene data show CDR1 as SQVTM and CDR2 as ANQGSEA. This CDR3 is 20 amino acids long. Trimming removed 5 bases at V and 3 bases at J, with 32 bases between.

This sequence joins TRBV5-1 and TRBJ2-3; the D gene is possibly TRBD1 (6 bases). CDR3 size: 12 residues. The V end lost 3 bases, the J end lost 7 bases, and 9 bases lay between the germline ends. Germline V gene data show CDR1 as SGHRS and CDR2 as YFSETQ. DNA of the CDR3: TGCGCCAGCAGCTACGACAGGAATACGCAGTATTTT. Translating gives CASSYDRNTQYF.

The V and J genes are TRBV7-7 and TRBJ1-1; D gene uncertain. Germline V lookup: CDR1 SSHAT, CDR2 FNYEAQ (reference sequence). There are 13 residues in the CDR3. Trimming removed 4 bases from V and 3 bases from J, with 9 bases in between. In DNA, the CDR3 is TGTGCCAGCAGCTCCGGTAGGGACACTGAAGCTTTCTTT. This translates into CASSSGRDTEAFF. The variable domain in full, with the rest retrieved from reference TRBV7-7 and TRBJ1-1, is GAGVSQSPRYKVTKRGQDVTLRCDPISSHATLYWYQQALGQGPEFLTYFNYEAQPDKSGLPSDRFSAERPEGSISTLTIQRTEQRDSAMYRCASSSGRDTEAFFGQGTRLTVV.

This chain uses TRBV6-5 with TRBJ2-1, with a possible D match to TRBD2 (7 bases). This CDR3 has 14 amino acids. Germline V gene data show CDR1 as MNHEY and CDR2 as SVGAGI. V was cut by 2 bases and J by 10 bases, with 15 bases left in between. In DNA form, the CDR3 reads TGTGCCAGCAGTTACGAGGGGGGGCCGCGGGAGCAGTTCTTC. Its protein product is CASSYEGGPREQFF.

This rearrangement joins TRBV6-2 or TRBV6-3 to TRBJ2-1; a possible D gene is TRBD2 (6 bases). Trimming cost V 4 bases and J 7 bases, with 17 bases left between them. Germline V lookup: CDR1 MNHEY, CDR2 SVGEGT. CDR3 length equals 15 residues. Here the CDR3 DNA reads TGTGCCAGCAGTTCTTCCTCGGGGGTTGGGAATGAGCAGTTCTTC. This sequence encodes CASSSSSGVGNEQFF.

V is TRBV6-5 and J is TRBJ2-7; 9 bases are shared with TRBD2. Unmatched junction bases numbered 8, after V lost 2 bases and J lost 0 bases. CDR3 size: 17 residues. The V gene's germline CDR1 is MNHEY and CDR2 SVGAGI. In DNA, the CDR3 is TGTGCCAGCAGTTACGACCTAGCGGGACCAAACTCCTACGAGCAGTACTTC. Translation gives CASSYDLAGPNSYEQYF.

In this sample, this clonotype turned up once. The chain is built from TRBV6-5 and TRBJ2-3; D not resolved. Trimming cost V 0 bases and J 0 bases, with 13 bases left between them. This CDR3 has 17 residues. In germline, CDR1 is MNHEY, CDR2 SVGAGI. The CDR3 reads CASSYSGSASSTDTQYF. The DNA for the CDR3 is TGTGCCAGCAGTTACTCTGGCAGCGCATCTAGCACAGATACGCAGTATTTT.

V gene TRBV5-1 combines with J gene TRBJ2-5; TRBD1 matches 9 bases. Germline lookup yields CDR1 SGHRS and CDR2 YFSETQ. J was trimmed by 7 bases and V by 3 bases; bases with no gene match: 13. The length of the CDR3 is 16 residues. The CDR3 protein is CASSSTGGDLQGTQYF. The CDR3, as DNA: TGCGCCAGCAGCTCGACAGGGGGGGACCTCCAGGGGACCCAGTACTTC.

The chain uses TRBV3-1 and TRBJ2-5, with 12 bases fitting TRBD2. Germline CDR1 LGHDT, CDR2 YNNKEL (reference sequence). CDR3 length equals 15 residues. After removal of 2 bases from V and 6 bases from J, the junction contained 4 bases not matched to a gene. The CDR3 loop is CASSQSSGGAQTQYF. The CDR3 nucleotides read TGTGCCAGCAGCCAATCTAGCGGGGGGGCTCAGACCCAGTACTTC.

This chain links TRBV7-3 with TRBJ1-1; 8 bases line up with TRBD1. Germline values: CDR1 SGHTA, CDR2 FQGTGA. With 2 bases clipped from V and 3 bases from J, the junction kept 5 bases outside the gene matches. The CDR3 spans 15 residues. The CDR3 spells CASSLQGAADTEAFF. CDR3 bases: TGTGCCAGCAGCTTACAGGGGGCGGCGGACACTGAAGCTTTCTTT.

This chain joins TRBV20-1 and TRBJ2-2; 12 positions agree with TRBD2. This CDR3 is 15 amino acids long. With 3 bases clipped from V and 6 bases from J, the junction kept 5 bases outside the gene matches. Germline V lookup: CDR1 DFQATT, CDR2 SNEGSKA (reference sequence). CDR3 in amino acids: CSARRTSGVSGELFF. CDR3 sequence (DNA): TGCAGTGCTAGGAGGACTAGCGGGGTTTCCGGGGAGCTGTTTTTT.

This clonotype was counted once. The chain joins TRBV20-1 to TRBJ2-5; 8 bases agree with TRBD2. Germline CDR1 DFQATT, CDR2 SNEGSKA (reference sequence). V lost 6 bases, J lost 1 base, and 7 bases stayed unmatched. The length of the CDR3 is 14 residues. The CDR3 loop is CSASGGAPQETQYF. DNA of the CDR3: TGCAGTGCCTCCGGGGGGGCTCCCCAAGAGACCCAGTACTTC.

This clonotype was counted once. J is TRBJ2-2 and V is TRBV2, with 7 bases lining up with TRBD1. CDR1 and CDR2 from the germline V gene are SNHLY and FYNNEI. After removal of 8 bases from V and 3 bases from J, the junction contained 15 bases not matched to a gene. The length of the CDR3 is 17 residues. The CDR3 protein is CASQITRGQHYTGELFF. CDR3 in DNA: TGTGCCAGCCAAATCACCCGGGGACAGCACTACACCGGGGAGCTGTTTTTT.

The gene calls are TRBV7-9 and TRBJ2-1; 10 positions agree with TRBD2. The germline V gene has CDR1 SEHNR and CDR2 FQNEAQ (reference sequence). The CDR3 length is 16 residues. Unmatched junction bases numbered 6, after V lost 5 bases and J lost 2 bases. This CDR3 is CASSRTSGTAYNEQFF. CDR3 coding DNA: TGTGCCAGCAGCCGGACTAGCGGTACGGCCTACAATGAGCAGTTCTTC.

The V gene is TRBV9, the J gene TRBJ2-3, with 9 bases lining up with TRBD2. This CDR3 is built from 16 residues. The trim removed 3 bases at V and 2 bases at J, leaving 7 bases unmatched. Germline V gene data show CDR1 as SGDLS and CDR2 as YYNGEE. CDR3 amino acids: CASSETSGPPTDTQYF. CDR3 DNA: TGTGCCAGCAGCGAGACTAGCGGTCCTCCCACAGATACGCAGTATTTT.

In the case of this clonotype: One junction end disagrees with the germline gene, perhaps due to a read error. The V gene is TRBV28, the J gene TRBJ2-3; TRBD2 agrees at 10 bases. The CDR3 has 15 residues. Germline values: CDR1 MDHEN, CDR2 SYDVKM. In nucleotides, the CDR3 is TGTGCCAGCAGTTTACTAGCGGGAGCGGCAGATATGCAGTATTTT. Its protein is CASSLLAGAADMQYF.

The genes are TRBV7-9 and TRBJ2-6; tentatively, D is TRBD2 (5 bases). V was cut by 3 bases and J by 4 bases, with 10 bases left in between. This CDR3 has 15 amino acids. In germline, CDR1 is SEHNR, CDR2 FQNEAQ (reference sequence). CDR3 region: CASSLHPGGANVLTF. In nucleotides, the CDR3 is TGTGCCAGCAGCTTGCATCCGGGAGGGGCCAACGTCCTGACTTTC. Full variable domain (missing parts from reference TRBV7-9 and TRBJ2-6): DTGVSQNPRHKITKRGQNVTFRCDPISEHNRLYWYRQTLGQGPEFLTYFQNEAQLEKSRLLSDRFSAERPKGSFSTLEIQRTEQGDSAMYLCASSLHPGGANVLTFGAGSRLTVL.

V gene TRBV9 combines with J gene TRBJ1-6; 7 bases are shared with TRBD1. After removal of 3 bases from V and 5 bases from J, the junction contained 5 bases not matched to a gene. CDR3 length: 15 residues. Germline lookup yields CDR1 SGDLS and CDR2 YYNGEE. CDR3 sequence: CASSGGTADNSPLHF. In DNA, the CDR3 is TGTGCCAGCAGCGGAGGGACAGCAGATAATTCACCCCTCCACTTT.

This sequence joins TRBV27 and TRBJ2-7, with D tentatively TRBD2 (6 bases). The germline V gene has CDR1 MNHEY and CDR2 SMNVEV (reference sequence). This CDR3 contains 14 residues. Trimming cost V 6 bases and J 9 bases, with 21 bases left between them. CDR3 nucleotide sequence: TGTGCCAGCAGCACCCACGGGAGCTTAGGAGGGCAGTACTTC. Translation gives CASSTHGSLGGQYF.

The chain links TRBV12-3 or TRBV12-4 to TRBJ2-5; 8 bases align to TRBD2. Losses at the gene ends were 6 bases for V and 6 bases for J; bases not matched to a gene: 3. This CDR3 has 12 residues. The CDR3 loop reads CASSRGGQTQYF. The CDR3 coding sequence is TGTGCCAGCAGCCGGGGGGGGCAGACCCAGTACTTC.